These T cell receptor beta chains were read from a single sample in a study of CD8+ T cells in alopecia areata. Libraries were prepared by immunoSEQ multiplex PCR; TCRdb keeps only in-frame clonotypes and omits some of them. The sample holds more than 100,000 clones, about nine tenths seen once. Sequences were derived from CD8+ T cells sorted from blood, sampled around week 31, from a patient treated with tofacitinib. These receptors were taken from a human donor with alopecia areata. Each CDR3 is given with its conserved first and last residue. A D gene is named only where the DNA matches it firmly. Size is omitted from some rows. Given values are once, few, many or a class for expanded clones.

d_gene: -; v_gene: TRBV5-1; abundance: -; j_gene: TRBJ2-7; CDR3aa: CASSLSGLTSYEQYF; CDR3nt: TGCGCCAGCAGCTTGTCTGGACTAACCTCCTACGAGCAGTACTTC
d_gene: -; v_gene: TRBV6-1; abundance: -; j_gene: TRBJ2-3; CDR3aa: CASSEGVTSTDTQYF; CDR3nt: TGTGCCAGCAGTGAAGGGGTTACTAGCACAGATACGCAGTATTTT
d_gene: -; v_gene: TRBV13; abundance: once; j_gene: TRBJ2-1; CDR3aa: CASSSSGTEQFF; CDR3nt: TGTGCCAGCAGCTCGTCCGGGACCGAGCAGTTCTTC
d_gene: TRBD1; v_gene: TRBV13; abundance: -; j_gene: TRBJ1-2; CDR3aa: CASSSTIDRANGYTF; CDR3nt: TGTGCCAGCAGCTCCACAATCGACAGGGCGAATGGCTACACCTTC
d_gene: TRBD2; v_gene: TRBV5-1; abundance: -; j_gene: TRBJ2-1; CDR3aa: CASSLGLAGFNEQFF; CDR3nt: TGCGCCAGCAGCCTGGGACTAGCGGGGTTCAATGAGCAGTTCTTC
d_gene: -; v_gene: TRBV7-3; abundance: -; j_gene: TRBJ1-1; CDR3aa: CASSLDLNTEAFF; CDR3nt: TGTGCCAGCAGCTTGGACTTGAACACTGAAGCTTTCTTT
d_gene: TRBD2; v_gene: TRBV7-9; abundance: once; j_gene: TRBJ2-4; CDR3aa: CASSQAGRAKNIQYF; CDR3nt: TGTGCCAGCAGCCAAGCGGGAAGAGCCAAAAACATTCAGTACTTC
d_gene: -; v_gene: TRBV7-8; abundance: -; j_gene: TRBJ2-7; CDR3aa: CASSAVTAGEVFEQYF; CDR3nt: TGTGCCAGCAGCGCTGTCACAGCCGGGGAGGTCTTCGAGCAGTACTTC
d_gene: TRBD2; v_gene: TRBV27; abundance: few; j_gene: TRBJ2-7; CDR3aa: CASSRIRAGENAEQYF; CDR3nt: TGTGCCAGCAGCCGAATTCGAGCGGGGGAGAATGCCGAGCAGTACTTC
d_gene: TRBD1; v_gene: TRBV9; abundance: once; j_gene: TRBJ2-1; CDR3aa: CASSVATGLEYNEQFF; CDR3nt: TGTGCCAGCAGCGTAGCGACAGGGTTAGAGTACAATGAGCAGTTCTTC
d_gene: -; v_gene: TRBV29-1; abundance: -; j_gene: TRBJ1-1; CDR3aa: CSVECRDTEAFF; CDR3nt: TGCAGCGTTGAATGTAGGGACACTGAAGCTTTCTTT
d_gene: TRBD1; v_gene: TRBV29-1; abundance: -; j_gene: TRBJ2-1; CDR3aa: CSVWRTGGYNEQFF; CDR3nt: TGCAGCGTTTGGCGGACAGGGGGATACAATGAGCAGTTCTTC
d_gene: TRBD2; v_gene: TRBV27; abundance: -; j_gene: TRBJ2-1; CDR3aa: CASSKLAGGDLEQFF; CDR3nt: TGTGCCAGCAGTAAGCTAGCGGGAGGGGATCTTGAGCAGTTCTTC
d_gene: TRBD2; v_gene: TRBV14; abundance: -; j_gene: TRBJ2-3; CDR3aa: CASSQFSGTSGSTADTQYF; CDR3nt: TGTGCCAGCAGCCAATTCTCCGGGACTAGCGGGAGCACGGCAGATACGCAGTATTTT
d_gene: TRBD2; v_gene: TRBV9; abundance: few; j_gene: TRBJ2-1; CDR3aa: CASSVRTSGGEEQFF; CDR3nt: TGTGCCAGCAGCGTCCGGACTAGCGGGGGTGAAGAGCAGTTCTTC
d_gene: TRBD1; v_gene: TRBV2; abundance: -; j_gene: TRBJ2-5; CDR3aa: CASRSTGGAGETQYF; CDR3nt: TGTGCCAGCAGGAGTACAGGGGGCGCCGGGGAGACCCAGTACTTC